This T cell receptor (beta chain) stems from a study of T-cell reconstitution after alpha-beta-depleted transplantation in children. Study outcomes and limitations: At one year after transplant, newly produced T cells mostly accounted for T-cell counts and diversity. Expanded graft clones, several hundred of them, were reportedly the source of alpha-beta T cells about two months after transplant.

Unique molecular identifiers were incorporated into the prepared TCRbeta library. TCRdb re-analysed the PCR reads in MiXCR, keeping a single row per CDR3 protein. The table shows roughly 400,000 distinct CDR3 sequences, with roughly 43% occurring only once. Comment on this clonotype: Its specificity is unknown.

Germline CDR1 SQVTM, CDR2 ANQGSEA. This CDR3 is built from 15 residues. Trimming took off 7 bases at V and 1 base at J, with 14 bases between the two ends. The rearrangement joins TRBV29-1 to TRBJ2-6; D call uncertain. This TCR derives from a girl aged 2 to 9 with aplastic anemia, due to receive a stem cell transplant. Sequences were derived from PBMCs, sampled before TCRalphabeta/CD19-depleted stem cell transplant. The CDR3 here is CSGGYYKSGANVLTF. CDR3 DNA: TGCAGCGGTGGTTATTACAAATCTGGGGCCAACGTCCTGACTTTC.